This T cell receptor (beta chain) is from a study of T cells in Graves' hyperthyroidism and ophthalmopathy. Turning to the study itself: Peripheral blood specimens were obtained at initial diagnosis, prior to any treatment.

Amplification yielded TCR beta CDR3 regions, with RNA transcripts as the source. First-round RT-PCR of the TCR CDR3 relied on the HTBI primer set. TCRdb processed the multiplex PCR reads anew with MiXCR; each CDR3 protein has one entry. The sample yields around 380,000 distinct CDR3 sequences, approximately 13% seen once. CDR1 and CDR2 from the germline V gene are SEHNR and FQNEAQ (reference sequence). V was pared by 4 bases and J by 7 bases, with 12 bases of the junction left unmatched. CDR3 length equals 15 residues. The hyperthyroidism patients had all been newly diagnosed, and their disease duration was under 2 months. Their ages ranged from 18 to 65 years. The study, taken as a whole, reports: Ophthalmopathy and stable hyperthyroidism were told apart by a 13 V-J model.

This clonotype has a handful of counts. Its specificity is unknown. Specimen: blood. The gene calls are TRBV7-9 and TRBJ1-1; TRBD1 agrees at 7 bases. The TCR sequence derives from a young man with Graves' hyperthyroidism that later progressed to Graves' ophthalmopathy. In DNA, the CDR3 is TGTGCCAGCAGCTCACCCAGGGGGGAGGTTGGTGAAGCTTTCTTT. Encoded protein: CASSSPRGEVGEAFF.